Below, 31 T cell receptor beta chains from the same sample are listed, as sequenced in a study of cytomegalovirus exposure and HLA in healthy donors. The PCR was carried out with 60 Vbeta primers and 13 Jbeta primers. The data were produced by immunoSEQ multiplex PCR, yet TCRdb's version contains in-frame clones alone and is incomplete. The sample shows 120,000 or so clones, about 11% of them seen only once. The sequenced sample consisted of PBMCs. The receptors originated from a woman aged 18-29 years in good health and CMV-seropositive.

The rearrangement joins TRBV30 to TRBJ1-2, with D maybe TRBD1 (6 bases). CDR1 and CDR2 from the germline V gene are GTSNPN and SVGIG (reference sequence). Trimming cost V 5 bases and J 7 bases, with 26 bases left between them. This CDR3 is built from 16 residues. The CDR3 sequence is CAWAPQVPGQVTGYTF. The CDR3 region has the DNA TGTGCCTGGGCGCCGCAAGTTCCGGGACAAGTGACTGGCTACACCTTC.

The rearrangement joins TRBV19 to TRBJ2-5; D may be TRBD2 (6 bases). The germline V gene has CDR1 LNHDA and CDR2 SQIVND (reference sequence). The length of the CDR3 is 13 residues. V dropped 9 bases and J dropped 7 bases, with 18 bases sitting between them. Here the CDR3 DNA reads TGTGCCAGCGGGAGCGAGGACTTTGGGACCCAGTACTTC. As protein: CASGSEDFGTQYF.

There are a few counts of this clone. The rearrangement uses TRBV7-9 and TRBJ2-2; no reliable D call. This CDR3 has 12 residues. V shed 4 bases and J shed 7 bases, with 7 bases lying between them. The V gene's germline CDR1 is SEHNR and CDR2 FQNEAQ (reference sequence). CDR3 protein: CASSSEVGELFF. Written as DNA, the CDR3 is TGTGCCAGCAGCTCCGAGGTCGGGGAGCTGTTTTTT.

V usage is TRBV30 and J usage is TRBJ1-1, with D unresolved. Germline-derived CDR1 and CDR2 are GTSNPN and SVGIG (reference sequence). The CDR3 length is 13 residues. The V end was cut by 7 bases, the J end by 0 bases, with 12 bases between. CDR3 nucleotides: TGTGCCTTGACGCGGTTAATGAACACTGAAGCTTTCTTT. Its translation: CALTRLMNTEAFF.

CDR3 DNA: TGCGCCAGCAGCCTTTTGTTTACAGGAAACACTGAAGCTTTCTTT. This gives the protein CASSLLFTGNTEAFF. The gene calls are TRBV4-1 and TRBJ1-1; D is possibly TRBD1 (5 bases). Trimming left V 4 bases short and J 2 bases short, with 14 bases between. From germline, CDR1 is MGHRA and CDR2 YSYEKL. The CDR3 is 15 residues long.

This clone was seen more than once but under ten times. The rearrangement uses TRBV2 and TRBJ1-2, with TRBD1 matching 7 bases. The V and J ends lost 6 bases and 5 bases, in that order; junction bases with no gene match: 3. The CDR3 spans 12 residues. Germline V gene sequence: CDR1 SNHLY, CDR2 FYNNEI. The CDR3 reads CASRGTDYGYTF. CDR3 DNA sequence: TGTGCCAGCAGGGGGACAGATTATGGCTACACCTTC.

The chain couples TRBV2 to TRBJ2-4; 7 bases are a match to TRBD1. Germline trimming cut 5 bases from V and 1 base from J; bases unmatched to any gene: 8. CDR3 length: 16 amino acids. Germline V gene data show CDR1 as SNHLY and CDR2 as FYNNEI. The CDR3, as DNA: TGTGCCAGCAGTCTCACAGGGGCCGGGGCCAAAAACATTCAGTACTTC. Its translation is CASSLTGAGAKNIQYF.

This clone was counted a few times. The J gene is TRBJ2-1, the V gene TRBV7-8; 10 bases match TRBD2. The ends lost 5 bases at V and 0 bases at J; junction bases unmatched: 7. This CDR3 has 17 amino acids. Germline V gene sequence: CDR1 SGHVS, CDR2 FQNEAQ. CDR3 DNA: TGTGCCAGCAGCCTGACTAGCGGGCAGAGCTCCTACAATGAGCAGTTCTTC. This gives the protein CASSLTSGQSSYNEQFF.

The V and J genes are TRBV6-1 and TRBJ2-1; TRBD2 is a possible D gene (6 bases). V gave up 0 bases and J gave up 2 bases, with 11 bases separating them. The CDR3 runs 16 residues. Germline CDR1 MNHNS, CDR2 SASEGT. As DNA, the CDR3 is TGTGCCAGCAGTGAAGCTGCTGGCGGGGCCTACAATGAGCAGTTCTTC. It encodes CASSEAAGGAYNEQFF.

The count of this clone is one. J is TRBJ1-2 and V is TRBV18; D ambiguous. There are 14 residues in the CDR3. The V and J ends lost 5 bases and 5 bases respectively, with 15 bases between them. The germline gives CDR1 KGHSH, CDR2 LQKENI. Here the CDR3 reads CASSVDWGRYGYTF. The CDR3 DNA is TGTGCCAGCTCAGTGGACTGGGGAAGGTATGGCTACACCTTC.

This clone turned up a few times. The CDR3 here is CASSALFESDTQYF. The CDR3 DNA is TGTGCCAGCAGTGCATTATTTGAGTCGGATACGCAGTATTTT. The chain employs TRBV6-1 and TRBJ2-3; D not resolved. Germline V gene lookup returns CDR1 MNHNS and CDR2 SASEGT. The CDR3 extends over 14 amino acids. V was pared by 4 bases and J by 6 bases, with 14 bases between.

The V gene is TRBV28, the J gene TRBJ2-7, with a possible D match to TRBD1 (6 bases). This CDR3 is built from 13 residues. Germline V lookup: CDR1 MDHEN, CDR2 SYDVKM. V was cut by 6 bases and J by 2 bases, with 11 bases left in between. This CDR3 is CASRAGAPYEQYF. The CDR3 coding sequence is TGTGCCAGCAGGGCAGGGGCCCCCTACGAGCAGTACTTC.

The chain couples TRBV7-9 to TRBJ2-5; D unclear. The J call may be incorrect, as the DNA end agrees better with TRBJ2-7. This CDR3 has 12 amino acids. Germline values: CDR1 SEHNR, CDR2 FQNEAQ (reference sequence). The CDR3 region has the DNA TGTGCCAGCAGCCACCAGACTTACGAGCAGTACTTC. Translated: CASSHQTYEQYF.

This clone was recorded a few times. The V gene is TRBV19, the J gene TRBJ1-2; 9 bases align to TRBD1. The CDR3 sequence is 14 residues long. Germline CDR1 reads LNHDA; CDR2 reads SQIVND (reference sequence). Trimming took 5 bases from V and 4 from J; bases not matched to a gene: 5. The CDR3 region is CASSATGGIYGYTF. DNA of the CDR3: TGTGCCAGTAGTGCAACAGGGGGCATCTATGGCTACACCTTC.

This clone has a handful of counts. This chain joins TRBV4-1 and TRBJ2-3, with 8 bases matching TRBD2. The CDR3 is 16 residues long. The J segment lost 0 bases and the V segment lost 3 bases, leaving 5 bases of the junction unmatched. In germline, CDR1 is MGHRA, CDR2 YSYEKL. In nucleotides, the CDR3 is TGCGCCAGCAGCCATACCCCTAGCGGGAGCACAGATACGCAGTATTTT. It yields the protein CASSHTPSGSTDTQYF.

The CDR3 DNA sequence: TGCGCCAGCAGCCAAAGGACTAGCGGGGGGTACGAGCAGTACTTC. It encodes CASSQRTSGGYEQYF. V gene TRBV4-1 combines with J gene TRBJ2-7; TRBD2 matches at 14 bases. The CDR3 spans 15 residues. CDR1 and CDR2 (germline): MGHRA, YSYEKL. Trimming cost V 2 bases and J 4 bases; bases outside gene matches: 1.

The chain carries TRBV7-9 and TRBJ1-1; perhaps TRBD1 as D (6 bases). This CDR3 region has 13 residues. The V and J ends lost 6 bases and 1 base respectively, with 9 bases between them. From germline, CDR1 is SEHNR and CDR2 FQNEAQ (reference sequence). CDR3 bases: TGTGCCAGCAGGTCGGGACAGAACACTGAAGCTTTCTTT. Protein: CASRSGQNTEAFF.

This clone turned up a few times. The chain uses TRBV29-1 and TRBJ1-1; D ambiguous. Germline-derived CDR1 and CDR2 are SQVTM and ANQGSEA. This CDR3 spans 11 amino acids. Trimming pared 5 bases from V and 2 bases from J, leaving 6 bases between. CDR3 protein: CSVNRNTEAFF. The DNA for the CDR3 is TGCAGCGTTAACAGAAACACTGAAGCTTTCTTT. The whole variable domain, filled in from reference TRBV29-1 and TRBJ1-1, reads SAVISQKPSRDICQRGTSLTIQCQVDSQVTMMFWYRQQPGQSLTLIATANQGSEATYESGFVIDKFPISRPNLTFSTLTVSNMSPEDSSIYLCSVNRNTEAFFGQGTRLTVV.

The genes are TRBV11-2 and TRBJ1-1, with D unclear. V was shortened by 1 base and J by 6 bases, with 6 bases between the two germline ends. The germline CDR1 and CDR2 sequences are SGHAT and FQNNGV. This CDR3 is built from 12 residues. CDR3 DNA sequence: TGTGCCAGCAGCTTAGGAGTCGCTGAAGCTTTCTTT. Its translation is CASSLGVAEAFF.

This chain uses TRBV6-1 with TRBJ2-3; the D gene is possibly TRBD2 (6 bases). Germline V gene sequence: CDR1 MNHNS, CDR2 SASEGT. V lost 4 bases, J lost 0 bases, and 14 bases lay in between. CDR3 length: 16 residues. The CDR3 spells CASSGSSGSSTDTQYF. The CDR3 DNA is TGTGCCAGCAGTGGAAGCAGCGGGTCTAGCACAGATACGCAGTATTTT.

The chain recombines TRBV5-1 with TRBJ2-3; 13 nucleotides line up with TRBD2. The CDR3 has 18 amino acids. The V gene end was trimmed by 4 bases and the J gene end by 3 bases; junction bases not matched to a gene: 11. The germline V gene has CDR1 SGHRS and CDR2 YFSETQ. CDR3 amino acids: CASSAGLAGAFFTDTQYF. The CDR3 nucleotides read TGCGCCAGCAGCGCAGGACTAGCGGGAGCGTTTTTTACAGATACGCAGTATTTT. Filled out from reference TRBV5-1 and TRBJ2-3, the complete variable domain reads KAGVTQTPRYLIKTRGQQVTLSCSPISGHRSVSWYQQTPGQGLQFLFEYFSETQRNKGNFPGRFSGRQFSNSRSEMNVSTLELGDSALYLCASSAGLAGAFFTDTQYFGPGTRLTVL.

This clone was seen only a few times. The chain recombines TRBV6-1 with TRBJ1-1; D perhaps matches TRBD1 (6 bases). This CDR3 spans 16 amino acids. The V gene's germline CDR1 is MNHNS and CDR2 SASEGT. Deletions cut 3 bases from V and 6 bases from J, with 20 bases between. CDR3 amino acids: CASSETSGTTRAEAFF. The CDR3 coding sequence is TGTGCCAGCAGTGAGACATCCGGGACAACTAGGGCTGAAGCTTTCTTT.

J is TRBJ1-5 and V is TRBV4-1; D ambiguous. Germline assignment: CDR1 MGHRA and CDR2 YSYEKL. The CDR3 extends over 13 amino acids. Between the trimmed V and J ends, which lost 5 bases and 7 bases, there was a span of 12 bases. The CDR3 protein is CASSSTVYQPQHF. CDR3 in DNA: TGCGCCAGCAGCTCCACGGTTTACCAGCCCCAGCATTTT.

This chain joins TRBV10-3 and TRBJ2-3, with 8 bases fitting TRBD1. CDR3 size: 13 residues. The V and J ends lost 7 bases and 1 base, in that order; junction bases with no gene match: 1. The germline V gene encodes CDR1 ENHRY and CDR2 SYGVKD. The chain's CDR3 is CAIMTGGTDTQYF. The CDR3 nucleotides read TGTGCCATCATGACAGGGGGCACAGATACGCAGTATTTT.

The rearrangement links TRBV29-1 to TRBJ1-2; 7 bases are a match to TRBD1. Germline V gives CDR1 SQVTM, CDR2 ANQGSEA. V dropped 7 bases and J dropped 4; count of bases not matched to a gene: 9. CDR3 length equals 13 residues. The CDR3 coding sequence is TGCAGCGCCGCCCGGGACAGCTTCTATGGCTACACCTTC. Protein sequence: CSAARDSFYGYTF. Using reference TRBV29-1 and TRBJ1-2 for the parts outside the CDR3, the full variable domain is SAVISQKPSRDICQRGTSLTIQCQVDSQVTMMFWYRQQPGQSLTLIATANQGSEATYESGFVIDKFPISRPNLTFSTLTVSNMSPEDSSIYLCSAARDSFYGYTFGSGTRLTVV.

V usage is TRBV5-4 and J usage is TRBJ2-7; D might be TRBD1 (6 bases). Per the germline V gene, CDR1 is SGHNT and CDR2 is YYREEE (reference sequence). CDR3 length: 16 residues. Trimming took 0 bases from V and 4 from J, leaving 17 bases between them. CDR3 nucleotides: TGTGCCAGCAGCTTGGAATTGCCAGGGGCTGGGTACGAGCAGTACTTC. Protein sequence: CASSLELPGAGYEQYF.

The table lists this clone with a few counts. The chain recombines TRBV7-9 with TRBJ2-3, with 11 bases matching TRBD2. This CDR3 is built from 16 residues. CDR1 SEHNR and CDR2 FQNEAQ come from the germline V gene (reference sequence). Losses at the gene ends were 4 bases for V and 3 bases for J; bases not matched to a gene: 6. The CDR3 nucleotides read TGTGCCAGCAGCTCTCAACTAGCGGGAGAGACAGATACGCAGTATTTT. It specifies CASSSQLAGETDTQYF.

The gene calls are TRBV28 and TRBJ1-1; perhaps TRBD1 as D (5 bases). Germline assignment: CDR1 MDHEN and CDR2 SYDVKM. This CDR3 comprises 12 residues. V was shortened by 11 bases and J by 6 bases, with 16 bases between the two germline ends. CDR3 sequence reads: CASGGEGAEAFF. Here the CDR3 DNA reads TGTGCCTCGGGAGGGGAAGGGGCTGAAGCTTTCTTT.

This clone was picked up a small number of times. The genes are TRBV28 and TRBJ1-1; D may be TRBD1 (6 bases). This CDR3 spans 14 amino acids. Germline V CDR1 and CDR2: MDHEN, SYDVKM. Trimming stripped 6 bases from V and 1 base from J, with 12 bases between. The CDR3: CASRQTGRNTEAFF. The CDR3 bases are TGTGCCAGCAGACAAACAGGGCGGAACACTGAAGCTTTCTTT.

This clone has more than one count but fewer than ten. The chain employs TRBV19 and TRBJ1-5; D remains ambiguous. The CDR3 runs 15 residues. The V end was cut by 7 bases, the J end by 0 bases, with 13 bases between. Germline lookup yields CDR1 LNHDA and CDR2 SQIVND (reference sequence). The CDR3 loop reads CASTRRLYSNQPQHF. The CDR3 DNA sequence: TGTGCCAGTACCCGCCGACTCTATAGCAATCAGCCCCAGCATTTT.

Only a few counts were recorded for this clone. The chain recombines TRBV27 with TRBJ2-7, with 7 bases lining up with TRBD1. The CDR3 has 14 residues. From germline, CDR1 is MNHEY and CDR2 SMNVEV (reference sequence). V was clipped by 6 bases and J by 3 bases; unmatched bases: 8. For the CDR3, the DNA is TGTGCCAGCAGGGGGACAGCGATAAGCTACGAGCAGTACTTC. Protein sequence: CASRGTAISYEQYF.